This T cell receptor beta chain was identified in a study of control samples from healthy donors and cancer patients (dated by TCRdb to 2018 to 2020). For CDR1 and CDR2, the germline V gene (reference sequence) lists SGHAT and FQDESV. The CDR3 goes from the cysteine to the phenylalanine over 13 residues. Here the CDR3 DNA is all that survives: 39 bases in frame from base 1. Ends trimmed: V by 6 bases, J by 0 bases; bases unmatched to a gene: 1. The library was produced with the immunoSEQ multiplex PCR assay. In its TCRdb copy, this immuneACCESS table keeps in-frame sequences only and misses some clones. Where compared with another copy, unresolved V genes explain less than half of these, and the others have no known cause. The sample table shows over 30,000 clones, and 86% are seen once. The ten largest make up about 1.6% of the sample. About this clone itself: The target of this receptor is not known. The input lacks base qualities; no much larger clone sits a single base away.

The chain is made from TRBV11-1 and TRBJ2-5; a stretch of 7 junction bases matches TRBD2. The receptor's source is a woman between 40 and 55 years old with lung cancer. Material: PBMCs. The sequenced DNA: TGTGCCAGCAGTCGGGGGGACCAAGAGACCCAGTACTTC. It is translated as CASSRGDQETQYF.